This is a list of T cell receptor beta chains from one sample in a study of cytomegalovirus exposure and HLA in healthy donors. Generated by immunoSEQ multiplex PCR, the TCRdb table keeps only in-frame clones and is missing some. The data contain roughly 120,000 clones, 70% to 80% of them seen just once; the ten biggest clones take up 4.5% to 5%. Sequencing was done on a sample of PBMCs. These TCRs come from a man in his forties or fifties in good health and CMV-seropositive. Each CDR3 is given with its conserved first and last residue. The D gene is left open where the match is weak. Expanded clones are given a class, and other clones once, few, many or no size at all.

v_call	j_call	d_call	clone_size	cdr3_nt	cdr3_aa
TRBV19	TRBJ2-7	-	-	TGTGCCAGTACTCCCCGGCAGGGTGCCTACGAGCAGTACTTC	CASTPRQGAYEQYF
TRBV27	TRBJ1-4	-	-	TGTGCCAGCAGCCCCGGGGTTAGTGGGAATGAAAAACTGTTTTTT	CASSPGVSGNEKLFF
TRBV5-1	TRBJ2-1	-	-	TGCGCCAGCAGCTTCGAGGATGCAGAAGTCAATGAGCAGTTCTTC	CASSFEDAEVNEQFF
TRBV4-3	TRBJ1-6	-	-	TGCGCCAGCAGCGAGACTCAAGGAGGTTCACCCCTCCACTTT	CASSETQGGSPLHF
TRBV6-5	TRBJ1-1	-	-	TGTGCCAGCACCCAAATGGGGGGGAGGACTGAAGCTTTCTTT	CASTQMGGRTEAFF
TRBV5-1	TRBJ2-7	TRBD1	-	TGCGCCAGCAGCAGACAGGGGCCTGCGAGCGAGCAGTACTTC	CASSRQGPASEQYF
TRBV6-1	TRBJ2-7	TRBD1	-	TGTGCCAGTGATCCGGGACAGATCTTCGTGCAGTACTTC	CASDPGQIFVQYF
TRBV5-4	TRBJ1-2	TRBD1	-	TGTGCCAGCAGCCCGGGACAGGGAGGGCCCTATGGCTACACCTTC	CASSPGQGGPYGYTF
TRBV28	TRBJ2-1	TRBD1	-	TGTGCCAGCAGGGGACAGTCTAAACCGTTCTTC	CASRGQSKPFF
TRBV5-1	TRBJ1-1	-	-	TGCGCCAGCAGCCCGGAGGGGGGGCCCCCAACTGAAGCTTTCTTT	CASSPEGGPPTEAFF
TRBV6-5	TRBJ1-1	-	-	TGTGCCTCCGGATCGCGGAGGAACACTGAAGCTTTCTTT	CASGSRRNTEAFF
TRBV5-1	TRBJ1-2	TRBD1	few	TGCGCCAGCAGCTTCCAACCCGGACAGGGCGTAGGTGGCTACACCTTC	CASSFQPGQGVGGYTF
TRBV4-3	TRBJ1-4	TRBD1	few	TGCGCCAGCAGCCAAGAAGGCAGGGGGCACGAAAAACTGTTTTTT	CASSQEGRGHEKLFF
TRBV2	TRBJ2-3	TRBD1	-	TGTGCCAGCAGTAGGGACAGGGGGCTGGCAGATACGCAGTATTTT	CASSRDRGLADTQYF
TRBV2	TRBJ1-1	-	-	TGTGCCAGCAGTCCCGGATCCCCAGGTTACACTGAAGCTTTCTTT	CASSPGSPGYTEAFF
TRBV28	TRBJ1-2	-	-	TGTGCCAGCACCGAGAATACTAGCCGGGGGGGTTATGGCTACACCTTC	CASTENTSRGGYGYTF
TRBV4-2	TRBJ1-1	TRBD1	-	TGTGCCAGCAGCCAGCCCCAGGGGGAAACTGAAGCTTTCTTT	CASSQPQGETEAFF
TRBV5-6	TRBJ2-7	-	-	TGTGCCAGCAGCTTGGTCCGGAGAAACGAGCAGTACTTC	CASSLVRRNEQYF
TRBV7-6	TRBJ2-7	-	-	TGTGCCAGCAGCCCGGACAGCTCCTACGAGCAGTACTTC	CASSPDSSYEQYF
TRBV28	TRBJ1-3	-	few	TGTGCCATTGGGAGCTCTGGAAACACCATATATTTT	CAIGSSGNTIYF
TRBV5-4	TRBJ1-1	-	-	TGTGCCAGCAGCGCCGACAGGTCCCGGCCTGAAGCTTTCTTT	CASSADRSRPEAFF
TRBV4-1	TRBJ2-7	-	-	TGCGCCAGCAGCCAAGTTCCGGGAAGATCCTACGAGCAGTACTTC	CASSQVPGRSYEQYF
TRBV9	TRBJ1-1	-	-	TGTGCCAGCAGCGTAGGGCTCCTAGGCCCTGAAGCTTTCTTT	CASSVGLLGPEAFF
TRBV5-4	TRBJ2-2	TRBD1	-	TGTGCCAGCAGCTTCCAGGGGGTGGGCGGGGAGCTGTTTTTT	CASSFQGVGGELFF
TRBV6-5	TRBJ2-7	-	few	TGTGCCAGCAGTTACTCGCCACAGCCCCCTTTCGAGCAGTACTTC	CASSYSPQPPFEQYF
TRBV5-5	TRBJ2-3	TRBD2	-	TGTGCCAGCAGCCCAATGGGGGGGGTCAGCACAGATACGCAGTATTTT	CASSPMGGVSTDTQYF
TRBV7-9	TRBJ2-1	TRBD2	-	TGTGCCAGCAGTCCTCGAGCGGGGGGACTCTACAATGAGCAGTTCTTC	CASSPRAGGLYNEQFF
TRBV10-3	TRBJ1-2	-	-	TGTGCCATCAGTGAGGGTCAGGGCGTCTATGGCTACACCTTC	CAISEGQGVYGYTF
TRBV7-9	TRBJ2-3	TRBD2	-	TGTGCCAGCAGCTTTTGGACTAGCGGGAGGGGTGAAGATACGCAGTATTTT	CASSFWTSGRGEDTQYF
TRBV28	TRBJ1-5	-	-	TGTGCCAGCAGTCCCGCGGGGGTATCGAATCAGCCCCAGCATTTT	CASSPAGVSNQPQHF
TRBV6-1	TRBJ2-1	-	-	TGTGCCAGCAGTGAAGTGTGGGGGCTCGGTGAGCAGTTCTTC	CASSEVWGLGEQFF
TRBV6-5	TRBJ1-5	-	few	TGTGCCAGCAGTCGCCGCCCAGACAATCAGCCCCAGCATTTT	CASSRRPDNQPQHF
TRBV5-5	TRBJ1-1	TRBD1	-	TGTGCCAGTAGCTTTTGGGACAGGGCTACCACTGAAGCTTTCTTT	CASSFWDRATTEAFF
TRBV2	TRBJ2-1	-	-	TGTGCCATCAAACAGGTTGCGCTTTACAATGAGCAGTTCTTC	CAIKQVALYNEQFF
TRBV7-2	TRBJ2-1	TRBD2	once	TGTGCCAGCAGCTCCAGAGAAACTAGCGGGAGGAATGAGCAGTTCTTC	CASSSRETSGRNEQFF
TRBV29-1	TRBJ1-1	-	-	TGCAGCGTTGCCCGGGGAGGAAGGAACACTGAAGCTTTCTTT	CSVARGGRNTEAFF
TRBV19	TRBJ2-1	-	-	TGTGCCAGTAGTATAGGCCCGGGGGATGAGCAGTTCTTC	CASSIGPGDEQFF
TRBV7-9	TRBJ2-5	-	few	TGTGCCAGCAGACGCAGGTACCAAGAGACCCAGTACTTC	CASRRRYQETQYF
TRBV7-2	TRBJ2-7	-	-	TGTGCCAGCAGCCGGTGGTTTACCTACGAGCAGTACTTC	CASSRWFTYEQYF
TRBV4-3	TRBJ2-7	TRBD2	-	TGCGCCAGCAGCCAAGGGGGACTAGCCTACGAGCAGTACTTC	CASSQGGLAYEQYF
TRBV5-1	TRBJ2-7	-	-	TGCGCCAGCAGTCAGGGGATCTTCGACGAGCAGTACTTC	CASSQGIFDEQYF